This TCR beta chain was recovered during a study of CD8 T cells in Susac syndrome. Study overall: Blood was drawn from patients with Susac syndrome. At that point, they were therapy-naive, on corticosteroids, or on intravenous immunoglobulin alone.

The RNA, 0.5 to 1 ug, was put through reverse transcription using random hexamers. Using its own MiXCR run on the immunoSEQ multiplex PCR reads, TCRdb lists one record per CDR3 protein. The sample includes roughly 140,000 distinct CDR3 sequences, nearly 97% of them seen just once. FACS enriched CD8+ TEMRA cells, while bulk CD8+ and CD4+ were negatively isolated. The germline V gene encodes CDR1 LGHDT and CDR2 YNNKEL (reference sequence). Trimming at V came to 3 bases and at J to 2 bases, leaving 3 bases not matched to a gene. The length of the CDR3 is 14 residues. The receptor comes from a human donor with Susac syndrome. The chain has TRBV3-1 and TRBJ2-5, with 7 bases that match TRBD1. Material: CD4+ T cells from PBMCs. CDR3 protein: CASSQGQPQETQYF. Written as DNA, the CDR3 is TGTGCCAGCAGCCAGGGACAGCCTCAAGAGACCCAGTACTTC.